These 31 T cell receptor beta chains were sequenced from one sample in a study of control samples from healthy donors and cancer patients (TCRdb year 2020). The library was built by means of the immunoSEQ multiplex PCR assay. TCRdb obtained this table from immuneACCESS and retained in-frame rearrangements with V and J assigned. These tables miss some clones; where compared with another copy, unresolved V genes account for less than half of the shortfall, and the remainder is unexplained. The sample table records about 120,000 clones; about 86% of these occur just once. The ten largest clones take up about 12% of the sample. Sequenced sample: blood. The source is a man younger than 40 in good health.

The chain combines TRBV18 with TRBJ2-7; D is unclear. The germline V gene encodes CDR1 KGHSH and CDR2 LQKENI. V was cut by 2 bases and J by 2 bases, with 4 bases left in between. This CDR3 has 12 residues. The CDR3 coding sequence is TGTGCCAGCTCACCAGTTACCTACGAGCAGTACTTC. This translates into CASSPVTYEQYF.

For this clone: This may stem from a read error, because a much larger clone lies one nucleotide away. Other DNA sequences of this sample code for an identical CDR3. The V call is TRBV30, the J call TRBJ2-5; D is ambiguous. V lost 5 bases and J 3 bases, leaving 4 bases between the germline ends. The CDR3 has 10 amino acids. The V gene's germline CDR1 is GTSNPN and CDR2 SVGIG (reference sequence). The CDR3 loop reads CAWGEETQYF. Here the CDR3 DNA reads TGTGCCTGGGGGGAAGAGACCCAGTACTTC. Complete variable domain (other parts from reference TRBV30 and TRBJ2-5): SQTIHQWPATLVQPVGSPLSLECTVEGTSNPNLYWYRQAAGRGLQLLFYSVGIGQISSEVPQNLSASRPQDRQFILSSKKLLLSDSGFYLCAWGEETQYFGPGTRLLVL.

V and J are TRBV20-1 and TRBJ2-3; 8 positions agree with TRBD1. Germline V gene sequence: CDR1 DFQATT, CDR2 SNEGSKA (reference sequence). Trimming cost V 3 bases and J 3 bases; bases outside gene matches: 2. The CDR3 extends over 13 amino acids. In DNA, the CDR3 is TGCAGTGCTAGTAGGACAGGGACAGATACGCAGTATTTT. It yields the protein CSASRTGTDTQYF.

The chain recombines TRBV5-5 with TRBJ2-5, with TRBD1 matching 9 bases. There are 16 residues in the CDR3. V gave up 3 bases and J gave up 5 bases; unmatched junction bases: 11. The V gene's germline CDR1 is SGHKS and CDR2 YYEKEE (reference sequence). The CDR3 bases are TGTGCCAGCAGCTCCCCGGGACAGGGCGAAACGGAGACCCAGTACTTC. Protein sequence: CASSSPGQGETETQYF.

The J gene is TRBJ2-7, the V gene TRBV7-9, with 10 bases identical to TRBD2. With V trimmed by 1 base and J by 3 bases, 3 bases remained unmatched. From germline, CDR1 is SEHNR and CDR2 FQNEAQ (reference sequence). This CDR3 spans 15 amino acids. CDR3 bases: TGTGCCAGCAGCTTAGGAATAGCGGGGGGCTACGAGCAGTACTTC. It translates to CASSLGIAGGYEQYF.

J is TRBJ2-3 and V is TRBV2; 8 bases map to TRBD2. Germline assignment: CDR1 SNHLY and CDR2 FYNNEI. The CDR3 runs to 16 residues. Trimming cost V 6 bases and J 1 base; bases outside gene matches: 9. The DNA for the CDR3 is TGTGCCAGCAGGCTACTAGCGGAGGGTGGCACAGATACGCAGTATTTT. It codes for CASRLLAEGGTDTQYF. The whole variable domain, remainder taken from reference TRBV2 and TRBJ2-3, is EPEVTQTPSHQVTQMGQEVILRCVPISNHLYFYWYRQILGQKVEFLVSFYNNEISEKSEIFDDQFSVERPDGSNFTLKIRSTKLEDSAMYFCASRLLAEGGTDTQYFGPGTRLTVL.

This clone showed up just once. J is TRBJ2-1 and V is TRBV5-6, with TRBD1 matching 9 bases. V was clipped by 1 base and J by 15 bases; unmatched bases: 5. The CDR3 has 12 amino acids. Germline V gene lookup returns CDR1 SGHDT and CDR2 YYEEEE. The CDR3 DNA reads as TGTGCCAGCAGCTTGTCCGGGACAGGGTTGTTCTTC. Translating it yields CASSLSGTGLFF.

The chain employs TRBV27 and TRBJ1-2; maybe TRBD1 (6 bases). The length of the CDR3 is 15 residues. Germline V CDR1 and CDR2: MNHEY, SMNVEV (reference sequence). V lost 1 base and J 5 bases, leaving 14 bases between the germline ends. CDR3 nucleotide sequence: TGTGCCAGCAGTTTATTCAGTACAGGGTCATATGGCTACACCTTC. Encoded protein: CASSLFSTGSYGYTF.

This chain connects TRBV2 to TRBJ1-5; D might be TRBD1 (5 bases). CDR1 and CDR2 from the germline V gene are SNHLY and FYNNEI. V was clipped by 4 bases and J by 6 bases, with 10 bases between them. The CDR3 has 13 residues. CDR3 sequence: CASSGEGTQPQHF. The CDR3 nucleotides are TGTGCCAGCAGTGGGGAGGGGACTCAGCCCCAGCATTTT.

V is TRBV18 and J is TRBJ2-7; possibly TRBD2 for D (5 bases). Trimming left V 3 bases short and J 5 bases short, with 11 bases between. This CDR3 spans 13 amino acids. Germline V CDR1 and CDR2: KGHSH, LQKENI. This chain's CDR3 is CASSPLRENEQYF. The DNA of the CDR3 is TGTGCCAGCTCACCGTTGAGGGAGAACGAGCAGTACTTC.

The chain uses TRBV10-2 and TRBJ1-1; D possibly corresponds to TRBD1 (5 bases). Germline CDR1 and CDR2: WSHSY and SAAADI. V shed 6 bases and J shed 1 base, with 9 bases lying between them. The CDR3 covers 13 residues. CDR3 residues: CASRDQGNTEAFF. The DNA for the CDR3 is TGCGCCAGCAGGGACCAGGGGAACACTGAAGCTTTCTTT.

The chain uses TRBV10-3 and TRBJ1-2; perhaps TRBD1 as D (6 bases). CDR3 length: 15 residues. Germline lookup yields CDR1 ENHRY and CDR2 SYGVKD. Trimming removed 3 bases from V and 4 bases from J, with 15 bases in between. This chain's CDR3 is CAISELQGTIYGYTF. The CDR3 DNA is TGTGCCATCAGTGAACTACAGGGCACCATCTATGGCTACACCTTC.

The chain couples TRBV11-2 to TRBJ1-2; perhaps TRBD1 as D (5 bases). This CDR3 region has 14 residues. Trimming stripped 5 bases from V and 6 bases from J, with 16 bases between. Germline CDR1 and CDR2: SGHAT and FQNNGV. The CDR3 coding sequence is TGTGCCAGCAGCCAAACGTCAGGGTTGGATGGCTACACCTTC. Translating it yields CASSQTSGLDGYTF. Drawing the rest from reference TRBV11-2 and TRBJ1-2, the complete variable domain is EAGVAQSPRYKIIEKRQSVAFWCNPISGHATLYWYQQILGQGPKLLIQFQNNGVVDDSQLPKDRFSAERLKGVDSTLKIQPAKLEDSAVYLCASSQTSGLDGYTFGSGTRLTVV.

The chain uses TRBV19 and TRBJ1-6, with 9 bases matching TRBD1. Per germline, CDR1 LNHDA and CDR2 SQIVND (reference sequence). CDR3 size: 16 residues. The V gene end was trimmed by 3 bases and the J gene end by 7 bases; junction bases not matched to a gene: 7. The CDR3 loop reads CASSMIGGTGNSPLHF. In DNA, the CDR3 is TGTGCCAGTAGTATGATAGGGGGGACAGGGAATTCACCCCTCCACTTT. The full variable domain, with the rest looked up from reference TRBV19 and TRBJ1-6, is DGGITQSPKYLFRKEGQNVTLSCEQNLNHDAMYWYRQDPGQGLRLIYYSQIVNDFQKGDIAEGYSVSREKKESFPLTVTSAQKNPTAFYLCASSMIGGTGNSPLHFGNGTRLTVT.

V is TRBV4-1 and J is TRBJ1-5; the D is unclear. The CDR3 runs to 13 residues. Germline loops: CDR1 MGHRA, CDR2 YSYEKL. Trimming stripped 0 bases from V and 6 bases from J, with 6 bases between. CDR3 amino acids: CASSQDRVQPQHF. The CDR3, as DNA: TGCGCCAGCAGCCAAGATCGGGTTCAGCCCCAGCATTTT.

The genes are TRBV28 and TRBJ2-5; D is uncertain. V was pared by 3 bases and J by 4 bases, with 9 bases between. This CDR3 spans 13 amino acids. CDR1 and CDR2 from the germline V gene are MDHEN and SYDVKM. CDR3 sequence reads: CASSLVHRETQYF. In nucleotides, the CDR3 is TGTGCCAGCAGTTTGGTGCACCGAGAGACCCAGTACTTC.

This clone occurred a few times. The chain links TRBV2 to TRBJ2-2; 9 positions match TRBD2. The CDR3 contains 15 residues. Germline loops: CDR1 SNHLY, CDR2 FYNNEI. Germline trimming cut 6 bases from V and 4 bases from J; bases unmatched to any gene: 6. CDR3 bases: TGTGCCAGCAGCCCGAGAGCGGGGGGCACCGGGGAGCTGTTTTTT. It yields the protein CASSPRAGGTGELFF.

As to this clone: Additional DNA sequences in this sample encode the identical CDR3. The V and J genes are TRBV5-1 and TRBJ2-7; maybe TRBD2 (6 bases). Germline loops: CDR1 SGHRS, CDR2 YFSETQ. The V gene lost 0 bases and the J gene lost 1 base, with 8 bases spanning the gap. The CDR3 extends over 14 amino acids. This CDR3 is CASSLVGGSYEQYF. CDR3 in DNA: TGCGCCAGCAGCTTGGTGGGAGGATCCTACGAGCAGTACTTC.

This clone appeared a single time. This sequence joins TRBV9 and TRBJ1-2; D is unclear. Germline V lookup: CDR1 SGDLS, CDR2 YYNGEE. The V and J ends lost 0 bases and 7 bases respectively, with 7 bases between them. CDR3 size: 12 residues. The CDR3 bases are TGTGCCAGCAGCGTAGATGGGGTTGGCTACACCTTC. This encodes CASSVDGVGYTF.

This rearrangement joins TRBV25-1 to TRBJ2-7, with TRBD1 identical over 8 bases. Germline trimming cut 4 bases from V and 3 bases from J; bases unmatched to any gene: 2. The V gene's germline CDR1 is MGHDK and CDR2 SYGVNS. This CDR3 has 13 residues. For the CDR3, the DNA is TGTGCCAGCAGTGGGACAGGGATCTACGAGCAGTACTTC. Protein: CASSGTGIYEQYF.

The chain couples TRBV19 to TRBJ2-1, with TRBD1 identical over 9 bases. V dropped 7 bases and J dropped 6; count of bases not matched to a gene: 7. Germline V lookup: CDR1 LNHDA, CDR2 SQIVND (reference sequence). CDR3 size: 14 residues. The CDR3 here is CASMRDRVPNEQFF. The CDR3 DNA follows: TGTGCCAGTATGAGGGACAGGGTTCCCAATGAGCAGTTCTTC.

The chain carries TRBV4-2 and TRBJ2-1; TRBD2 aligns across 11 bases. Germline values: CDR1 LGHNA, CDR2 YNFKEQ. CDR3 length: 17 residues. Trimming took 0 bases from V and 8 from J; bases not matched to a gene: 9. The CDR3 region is CASSQDLLAGGPDEQFF. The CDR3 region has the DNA TGTGCCAGCAGCCAAGATTTATTAGCGGGGGGGCCGGATGAGCAGTTCTTC.

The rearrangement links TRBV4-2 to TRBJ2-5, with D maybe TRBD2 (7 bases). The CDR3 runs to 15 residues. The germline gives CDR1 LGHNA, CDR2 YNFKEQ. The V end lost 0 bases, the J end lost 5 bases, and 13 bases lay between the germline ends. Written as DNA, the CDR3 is TGTGCCAGCAGCCAAGAGGCGGGGGCGTGGGAGACCCAGTACTTC. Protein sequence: CASSQEAGAWETQYF.

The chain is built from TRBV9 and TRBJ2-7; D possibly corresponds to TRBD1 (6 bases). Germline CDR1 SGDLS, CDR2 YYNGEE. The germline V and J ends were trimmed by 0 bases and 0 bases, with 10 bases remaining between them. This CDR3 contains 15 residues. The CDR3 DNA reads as TGTGCCAGCAGCGTAGGGGCAGGGGACTCCTACGAGCAGTACTTC. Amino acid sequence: CASSVGAGDSYEQYF.

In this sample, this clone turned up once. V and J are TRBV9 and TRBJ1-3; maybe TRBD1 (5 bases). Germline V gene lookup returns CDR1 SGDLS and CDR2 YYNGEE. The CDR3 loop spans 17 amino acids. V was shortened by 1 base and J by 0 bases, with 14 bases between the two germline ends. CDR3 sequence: CASSVSSGTLSGNTIYF. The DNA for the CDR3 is TGTGCCAGCAGCGTATCCTCCGGGACCCTCTCTGGAAACACCATATATTTT.

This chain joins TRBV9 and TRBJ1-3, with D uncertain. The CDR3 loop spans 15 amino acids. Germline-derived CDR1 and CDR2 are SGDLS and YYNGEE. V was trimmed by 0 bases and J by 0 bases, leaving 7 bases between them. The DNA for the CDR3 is TGTGCCAGCAGCGTAGCTGGGTACTCTGGAAACACCATATATTTT. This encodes CASSVAGYSGNTIYF.

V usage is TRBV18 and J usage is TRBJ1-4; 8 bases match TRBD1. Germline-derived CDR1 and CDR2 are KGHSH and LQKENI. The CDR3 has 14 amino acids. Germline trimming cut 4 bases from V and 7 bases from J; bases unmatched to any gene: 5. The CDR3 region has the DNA TGTGCCAGCTCACAGACAGGGGAAGGTGAAAAACTGTTTTTT. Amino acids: CASSQTGEGEKLFF.

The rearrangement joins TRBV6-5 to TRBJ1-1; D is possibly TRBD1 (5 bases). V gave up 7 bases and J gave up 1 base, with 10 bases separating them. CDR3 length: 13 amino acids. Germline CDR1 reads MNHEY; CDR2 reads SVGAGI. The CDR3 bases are TGTGCCAGCAACCAACAGGAGAACACTGAAGCTTTCTTT. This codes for CASNQQENTEAFF.

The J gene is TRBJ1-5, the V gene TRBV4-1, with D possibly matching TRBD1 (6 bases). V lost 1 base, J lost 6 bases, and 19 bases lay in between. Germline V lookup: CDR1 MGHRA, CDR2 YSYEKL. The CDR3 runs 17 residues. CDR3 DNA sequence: TGCGCCAGCAGCCAAGTGATGACACAGGGTCGGAGTCAGCCCCAGCATTTT. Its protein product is CASSQVMTQGRSQPQHF.

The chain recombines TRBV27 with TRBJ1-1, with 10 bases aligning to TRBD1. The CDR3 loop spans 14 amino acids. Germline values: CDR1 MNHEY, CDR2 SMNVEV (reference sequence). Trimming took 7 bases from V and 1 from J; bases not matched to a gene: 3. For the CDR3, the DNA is TGTGCCAGCAACCGGGACAGGGGGAACACTGAAGCTTTCTTT. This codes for CASNRDRGNTEAFF.

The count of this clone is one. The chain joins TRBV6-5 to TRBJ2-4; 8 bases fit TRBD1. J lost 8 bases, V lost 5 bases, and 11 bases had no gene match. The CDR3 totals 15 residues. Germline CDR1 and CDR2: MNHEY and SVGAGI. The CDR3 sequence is CASSPPILQGDIQYF. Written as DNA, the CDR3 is TGTGCCAGCAGTCCCCCGATCCTACAGGGGGACATTCAGTACTTC.